Below, one TCR beta chain is given with its context. This record belongs to a study of blood T cell repertoires in COVID-19. Study-wide context: Acute-phase and convalescent COVID-19 samples originated in the United States, Italy and Spain. In each case, the material was cDNA or gDNA derived from T cells, B-cell-depleted T cells, or PBMCs.

The protocol was immunoSEQ multiplex PCR, while the TCRdb copy is restricted to in-frame clones and leaves out a portion. The data contain roughly 240,000 clones, approximately 85% of them singletons. Ages ranged from about 18 to 89 years, with residence in approximately 23 US areas. The V and J ends lost 3 bases and 0 bases respectively, with 8 bases between them. Germline CDR1 LGHNA, CDR2 YSLEER. The CDR3 runs to 14 residues. The sequence was obtained from a woman in her 50s with acute COVID-19. The chain is built from TRBV4-3 and TRBJ1-1; TRBD1 is a possible D gene (5 bases). Sequencing was done on a sample of PBMCs or T cells enriched from blood (not recorded which). DNA of the CDR3: TGCGCCAGCAGCCAGGTCAGGGTGAACACTGAAGCTTTCTTT. Translated, it gives CASSQVRVNTEAFF.